Listed below are T cell receptor beta chains from one sample, sequenced in a study of T-cell memory formation after mild COVID-19. TCRdb reanalysed the 5' RACE reads using MiXCR and keeps one entry per CDR3 protein. The sample contains hundreds of thousands of distinct CDR3 sequences, about 15% of which appear only once. The sample consisted of PBMCs or a T cell subset sorted from them (not recorded which). The receptors originated from a man aged 18 to 29 who had mild COVID-19 (a few samples of this study predate the infection). Cell type and time point are not known. CDR3s include the opening cysteine and the closing phenylalanine or tryptophan. D genes are given only for firm matches. Expanded clones are given a class, and other clones once, few, many or no size at all.

CDR3nt	CDR3aa	j_gene	d_gene	abundance	v_gene
TGTGCCAGCAGCTTACCCGGGGCTGGTGAAGCTTTCTTT	CASSLPGAGEAFF	TRBJ1-1	-	many	TRBV7-9
TGTGCCAGCAGCGTCGCACCGGACCCCAGCACAGATACGCAGTATTTT	CASSVAPDPSTDTQYF	TRBJ2-3	-	-	TRBV9
TGTGCCAGCAGTTTTTGGGGCCAGCCCCAGCATTTT	CASSFWGQPQHF	TRBJ1-5	-	few	TRBV28
TGTGCCAGCAGCCAAAGGGTGAACACTGAAGCTTTCTTT	CASSQRVNTEAFF	TRBJ1-1	-	many	TRBV3-1
TGTGCCAGCAGCCAAGAGTCCGGGACTGAAGCTTTCTTT	CASSQESGTEAFF	TRBJ1-1	-	few	TRBV3-1
TGTGCCAGCAGCCTTGGCCAAGGGGGGGCTACGCAGTATTTT	CASSLGQGGATQYF	TRBJ2-3	-	-	TRBV4-2
TGTGCCAGCAGTTACGGACGGCTCAATCAGCCCCAGCATTTT	CASSYGRLNQPQHF	TRBJ1-5	-	-	TRBV6-2/TRBV6-3
TGTGCCACCAGCAGAGATATTGGGGAATTGATCGCTTTCTTT	CATSRDIGELIAFF	TRBJ1-1	-	-	TRBV15
TGTGCCAGCAGCCTCTCCGGGACAGGGTTCCGTGGCTACACCTTC	CASSLSGTGFRGYTF	TRBJ1-2	TRBD1	few	TRBV6-2/TRBV6-3
TGCGCCAGCAGCCAAGCGGGACTAGCGGGGGGGCGCGCAGATACGCAGTATTTT	CASSQAGLAGGRADTQYF	TRBJ2-3	TRBD2	many	TRBV4-1
TGCGCCAGCAGCCAAGAGGGTAGCGGGGGGGCCTTCAATGAGCAGTTCTTC	CASSQEGSGGAFNEQFF	TRBJ2-1	TRBD2	few	TRBV4-1
TGTGCCTGGAGTGTACTCACAGGGGGTCAAGAGACCCAGTACTTC	CAWSVLTGGQETQYF	TRBJ2-5	TRBD1	-	TRBV30
TGTGCCAGCAGTGCCCCCCCCGAAGGACAGACTCGCACAGATACGCAGTATTTT	CASSAPPEGQTRTDTQYF	TRBJ2-3	-	few	TRBV6-1
TGCAGCGTTGGGCCCCTCTCCGGGGAGCTGTTTTTT	CSVGPLSGELFF	TRBJ2-2	-	many	TRBV29-1
TGTGCCAGCAGCCTTGACTATCCGGGAAACAATGAGCAGTTCTTC	CASSLDYPGNNEQFF	TRBJ2-1	-	few	TRBV11-2
TGCAGTGCCACCCCCGGGGAGTCTGGAAACACCATATATTTT	CSATPGESGNTIYF	TRBJ1-3	-	-	TRBV20-1